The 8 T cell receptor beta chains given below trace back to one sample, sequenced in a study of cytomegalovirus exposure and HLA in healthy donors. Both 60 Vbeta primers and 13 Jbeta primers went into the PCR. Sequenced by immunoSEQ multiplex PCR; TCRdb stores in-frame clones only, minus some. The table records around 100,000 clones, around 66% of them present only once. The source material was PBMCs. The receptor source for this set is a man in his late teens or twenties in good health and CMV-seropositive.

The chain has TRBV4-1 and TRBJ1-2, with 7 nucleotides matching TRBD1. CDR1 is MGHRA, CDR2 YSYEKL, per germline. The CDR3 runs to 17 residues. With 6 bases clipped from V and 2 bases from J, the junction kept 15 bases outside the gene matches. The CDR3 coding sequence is TGCGCCAGCAGGAAGGCAGGACCGATCAGGGGGAACTATGGCTACACCTTC. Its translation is CASRKAGPIRGNYGYTF.

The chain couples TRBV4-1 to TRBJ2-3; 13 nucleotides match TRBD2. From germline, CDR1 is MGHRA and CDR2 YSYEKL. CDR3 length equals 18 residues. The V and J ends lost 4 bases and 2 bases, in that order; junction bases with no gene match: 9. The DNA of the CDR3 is TGCGCCAGCAGCCCGAGACTAGCGGGGGGAAGTAACACAGATACGCAGTATTTT. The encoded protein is CASSPRLAGGSNTDTQYF.

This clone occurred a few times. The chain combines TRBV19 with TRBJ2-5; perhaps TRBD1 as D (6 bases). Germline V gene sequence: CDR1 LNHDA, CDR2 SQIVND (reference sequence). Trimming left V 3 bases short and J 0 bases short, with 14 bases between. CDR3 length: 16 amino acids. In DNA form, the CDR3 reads TGTGCCAGTAGTATTACCGGGACAAAGTACCAAGAGACCCAGTACTTC. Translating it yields CASSITGTKYQETQYF.

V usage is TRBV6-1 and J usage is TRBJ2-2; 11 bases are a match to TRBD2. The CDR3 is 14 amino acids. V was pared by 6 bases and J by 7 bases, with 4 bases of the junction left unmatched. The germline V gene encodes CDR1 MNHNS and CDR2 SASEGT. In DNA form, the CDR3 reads TGTGCCAGCAGCCCGGGACTAGCGGACGGGGAGCTGTTTTTT. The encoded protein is CASSPGLADGELFF.

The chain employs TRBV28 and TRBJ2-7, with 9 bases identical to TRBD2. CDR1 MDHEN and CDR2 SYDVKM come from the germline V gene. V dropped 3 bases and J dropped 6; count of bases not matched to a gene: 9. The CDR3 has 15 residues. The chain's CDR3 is CASSLSLAGGGEQYF. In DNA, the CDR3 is TGTGCCAGCAGTTTGTCCTTGGCGGGGGGGGGCGAGCAGTACTTC.

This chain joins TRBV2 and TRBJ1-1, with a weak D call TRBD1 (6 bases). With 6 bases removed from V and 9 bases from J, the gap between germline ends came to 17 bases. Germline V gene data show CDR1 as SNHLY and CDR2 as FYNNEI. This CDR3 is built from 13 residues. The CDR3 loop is CASSYRVIEKAFF. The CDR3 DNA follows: TGTGCCAGCAGCTACAGGGTCATAGAGAAAGCTTTCTTT.

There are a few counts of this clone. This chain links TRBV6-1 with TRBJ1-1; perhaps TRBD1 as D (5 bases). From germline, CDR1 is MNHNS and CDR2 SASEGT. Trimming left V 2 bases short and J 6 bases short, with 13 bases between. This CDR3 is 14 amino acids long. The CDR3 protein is CASSENTDIAEAFF. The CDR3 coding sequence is TGTGCCAGCAGTGAAAACACGGACATCGCTGAAGCTTTCTTT.

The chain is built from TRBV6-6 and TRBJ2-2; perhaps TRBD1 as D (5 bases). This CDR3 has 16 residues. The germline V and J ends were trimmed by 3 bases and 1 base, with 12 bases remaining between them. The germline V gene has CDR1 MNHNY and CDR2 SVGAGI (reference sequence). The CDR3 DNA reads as TGTGCCAGCAGTTATTACATCGGACAGAACACCGGGGAGCTGTTTTTT. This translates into CASSYYIGQNTGELFF.